These 2 T cell receptor beta chains were sequenced from one sample in a study of early T cells in non-severe SARS-CoV-2 infection. TCRdb redid the calling of the 5' RACE reads with MiXCR, one entry per CDR3 protein. The sample yields about 30,000 distinct CDR3 sequences, around 7% seen once. Sequencing was done on a sample of whole blood. The receptor set was obtained from an adult who was a healthcare worker with PCR-confirmed SARS-CoV-2 infection or an uninfected control (not recorded which).

Only a few counts were recorded for this clonotype. The gene calls are TRBV15 and TRBJ2-4; D possibly corresponds to TRBD2 (6 bases). The CDR3 runs 17 residues. Trimming removed 5 bases from V and 1 base from J, with 18 bases in between. CDR1 LNHNV and CDR2 YYDKDF come from the germline V gene (reference sequence). CDR3 loop: CATSGGTVLLAKNIQYF. CDR3 bases: TGTGCCACCAGCGGGGGGACCGTCCTCCTGGCCAAAAACATTCAGTACTTC. The full variable domain, in which reference TRBV15 and TRBJ2-4 provide the parts outside the CDR3, is DAMVIQNPRYQVTQFGKPVTLSCSQTLNHNVMYWYQQKSSQAPKLLFHYYDKDFNNEADTPDNFQSRRPNTSFCFLDIRSPGLGDTAMYLCATSGGTVLLAKNIQYFGAGTRLSVL.

This clonotype was counted a few times. The V call is TRBV20-1, the J call TRBJ2-2, with D perhaps TRBD1 (6 bases). The CDR3 runs to 15 residues. The germline V gene encodes CDR1 DFQATT and CDR2 SNEGSKA (reference sequence). With 0 bases removed from V and 6 bases from J, the gap between germline ends came to 14 bases. The CDR3 region is CSARDPRGWPGELFF. In DNA form, the CDR3 reads TGCAGTGCTAGAGATCCCAGGGGTTGGCCCGGGGAGCTGTTTTTT.